This record covers a single TCR beta chain. Its cognate antigen is unknown. This sample was taken from a study of vaccination effects on CD4 cells after COVID-19. The germline V and J ends were trimmed by 7 bases and 3 bases, with 15 bases remaining between them. Germline lookup yields CDR1 SNHLY and CDR2 FYNNEI. The CDR3 totals 14 residues. The repertoire was sequenced with immunoSEQ multiplex PCR; TCRdb's copy has only in-frame clones and lacks some. This repertoire shows about 74,000 clones, over 60% found once; its top ten account for around 2.1%. The authors isolated CD4+ T cells after around 9 days of culture. Half-medium replacement with IL-2 medium occurred on days 3 and 7.

The TCR sequence derives from a human donor who received a COVID-19 vaccine. The sequencing here drew on CD4+ T cells from PBMCs cultured without peptide, taken before COVID-19 vaccination. The rearrangement joins TRBV2 to TRBJ1-1; a weak D match, TRBD1 (5 bases). CDR3 sequence reads: CASTRDGPDTEAFF. The CDR3 nucleotides are TGTGCCAGCACTAGGGACGGTCCTGACACTGAAGCTTTCTTT.